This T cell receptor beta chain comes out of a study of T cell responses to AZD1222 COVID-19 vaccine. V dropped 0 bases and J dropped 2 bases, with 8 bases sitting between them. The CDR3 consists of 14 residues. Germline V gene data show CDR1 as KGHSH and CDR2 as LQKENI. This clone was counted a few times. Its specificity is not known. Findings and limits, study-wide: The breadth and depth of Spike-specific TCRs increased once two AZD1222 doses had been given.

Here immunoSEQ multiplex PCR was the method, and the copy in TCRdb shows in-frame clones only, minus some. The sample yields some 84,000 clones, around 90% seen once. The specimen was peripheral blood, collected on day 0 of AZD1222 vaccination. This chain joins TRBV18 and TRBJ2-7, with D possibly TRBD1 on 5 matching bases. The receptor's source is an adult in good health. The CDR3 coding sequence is TGTGCCAGCTCACCACCTCAGGGAACCTACGAGCAGTACTTC. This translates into CASSPPQGTYEQYF.